This T cell receptor (beta chain) originates from a study of blood T cell repertoires in COVID-19. At the level of the study: Donors in the United States, Italy and Spain gave samples during acute or convalescent COVID-19. In each case, the material was cDNA or gDNA derived from T cells, B-cell-depleted T cells, or PBMCs.

The CDR3 spans 13 residues. The germline CDR1 and CDR2 sequences are SGHTA and FQGNSA. The V gene end was trimmed by 8 bases and the J gene end by 2 bases; junction bases not matched to a gene: 4. Per the study methods: Reference gene primer amplification yielded estimated nucleated cell counts. The assay was immunoSEQ multiplex PCR, and TCRdb's table has in-frame clones only and misses some. V, J and clone size are taken as reported in that table, and D and trimming were inferred from the DNA itself. This sample has tens of thousands of clones, with roughly 90% found just once. The source material was peripheral blood. This chain joins TRBV7-2 and TRBJ2-7, with 9 bases fitting TRBD2. This sequence originates from a human donor in a cohort sampled during active COVID-19. The CDR3 nucleotides read TGTGCCAGCGGGCTAGCGGGAACCTACGAGCAGTACTTC. Translation: CASGLAGTYEQYF.